The clone carrying this T cell receptor beta chain has more than one count but fewer than ten. The antigen remains undetermined. This CDR3 spans 12 amino acids. Trimming took 4 bases from V and 9 from J; bases not matched to a gene: 4. The germline V gene encodes CDR1 GTSNPN and CDR2 SVGIG (reference sequence). This sample is part of a study of tumor and adjacent non-tumor tissue in lung cancer. A modified ARM-PCR protocol with three rounds of nested PCR amplified TCRbeta. MiXCR was run by TCRdb on the multiplex PCR reads, yielding one entry per CDR3 protein. The sample shows tens of thousands of distinct CDR3 sequences, roughly 80% of them seen only once. No cell sorting was done before RNA was extracted from the tissue. This non-tumor lung sample came from over 3 cm beyond the tumor edge. Chemotherapy-naive patients with new lung cancer underwent thoracic surgery in China, August–November 2014. Study conclusions and caveats: Higher tumor TCR diversity was associated with shorter survival. Tumor tissue had significantly higher TCR diversity than normal lung.

The receptor's source is a man aged 60 to 75 with non-small cell lung cancer. The sample consisted of distant non-tumor lung tissue. J is TRBJ2-1 and V is TRBV30, with 9 bases that match TRBD1. This CDR3 is CAWTTGGIEQFF. The CDR3 DNA sequence: TGTGCCTGGACTACAGGGGGCATTGAGCAGTTCTTC.